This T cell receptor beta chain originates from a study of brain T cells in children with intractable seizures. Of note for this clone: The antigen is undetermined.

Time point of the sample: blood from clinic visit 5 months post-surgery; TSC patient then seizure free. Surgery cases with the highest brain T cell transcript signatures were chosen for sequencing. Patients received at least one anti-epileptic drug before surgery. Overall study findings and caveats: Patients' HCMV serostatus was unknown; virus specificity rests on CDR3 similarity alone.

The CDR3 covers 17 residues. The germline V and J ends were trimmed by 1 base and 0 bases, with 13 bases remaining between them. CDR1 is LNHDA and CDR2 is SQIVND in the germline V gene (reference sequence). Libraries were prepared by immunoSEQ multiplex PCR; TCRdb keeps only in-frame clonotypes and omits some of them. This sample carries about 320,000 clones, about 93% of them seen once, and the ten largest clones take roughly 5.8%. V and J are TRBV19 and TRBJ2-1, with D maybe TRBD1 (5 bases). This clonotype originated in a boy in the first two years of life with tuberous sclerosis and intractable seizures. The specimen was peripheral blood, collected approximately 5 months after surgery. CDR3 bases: TGTGCCAGTAGTATAGGGTTGGGGCGGAGCTCCTACAATGAGCAGTTCTTC. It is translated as CASSIGLGRSSYNEQFF.